The next 22 T cell receptor beta chains were all read from a single sample in a study of shared clonotypes between healthy human individuals. Measured with immunoSEQ multiplex PCR; TCRdb has only the in-frame clones, and not every one. The sample shows hundreds of thousands of clones, over 60% of them seen only once. The specimen was PBMCs. Receptors originate from a woman aged 35 to 49 in good health. Some clones in this sample may be carry-over from other donors' samples.

V gene TRBV30 combines with J gene TRBJ1-1; 7 bases map to TRBD1. Germline lookup yields CDR1 GTSNPN and CDR2 SVGIG (reference sequence). With V trimmed by 7 bases and J by 5 bases, 10 bases remained unmatched. The CDR3 covers 13 residues. DNA for the CDR3: TGTGCCTTCCTCGGAGGGGGCAGAACTGAAGCTTTCTTT. Protein sequence: CAFLGGGRTEAFF.

This rearrangement joins TRBV7-8 to TRBJ1-1, with D uncertain. Trimming stripped 2 bases from V and 4 bases from J, with 20 bases between. The CDR3 contains 17 residues. In germline, CDR1 is SGHVS, CDR2 FQNEAQ. CDR3 DNA: TGTGCCAGCAGCTTATCCTCCAACCTGGGTTGGGGCACTGAAGCTTTCTTT. Translating it yields CASSLSSNLGWGTEAFF.

The chain joins TRBV7-2 to TRBJ2-7; 10 nucleotides match TRBD2. The junction had 7 bases not matched to a gene; V was cut back by 8 bases and J by 3 bases. The CDR3 length is 14 residues. Germline CDR1 reads SGHTA; CDR2 reads FQGNSA. This chain's CDR3 is CASRASGRDYEQYF. Written as DNA, the CDR3 is TGTGCCAGCCGGGCTAGCGGGAGAGACTACGAGCAGTACTTC.

The chain couples TRBV27 to TRBJ2-1; 9 nucleotides match TRBD1. From germline, CDR1 is MNHEY and CDR2 SMNVEV (reference sequence). This CDR3 comprises 17 residues. J gave up 3 bases and V 4 bases, and 10 bases lay outside the gene matches. The CDR3 is CASSSLRGTGFYNEQFF. Here the CDR3 DNA reads TGTGCCAGCAGTTCCCTTCGCGGGACAGGGTTCTACAATGAGCAGTTCTTC.

The chain combines TRBV5-4 with TRBJ1-1, with TRBD1 matching 8 bases. The V and J ends lost 5 bases and 7 bases, in that order; junction bases with no gene match: 10. CDR3 length: 14 amino acids. Germline V gene sequence: CDR1 SGHNT, CDR2 YYREEE (reference sequence). CDR3 in amino acids: CASSHPDRGVEAFF. DNA for the CDR3: TGTGCCAGCAGTCATCCCGACAGGGGCGTTGAAGCTTTCTTT.

V usage is TRBV9 and J usage is TRBJ2-3; TRBD2 matches 8 bases. The germline V gene has CDR1 SGDLS and CDR2 YYNGEE. This CDR3 has 15 residues. V was pared by 7 bases and J by 6 bases, with 13 bases of the junction left unmatched. CDR3 protein: CASHPDGGAVDTQYF. DNA of the CDR3: TGTGCCAGCCACCCAGACGGGGGGGCGGTGGATACGCAGTATTTT.

This clone was picked up one time. The chain has TRBV28 and TRBJ2-2; D ambiguous. Trimming stripped 1 base from V and 3 bases from J, with 3 bases between. Germline-derived CDR1 and CDR2 are MDHEN and SYDVKM. This CDR3 region has 13 residues. The CDR3 is CASSLLDTGELFF. CDR3 bases: TGTGCCAGCAGTTTATTGGACACCGGGGAGCTGTTTTTT. Full variable domain (missing parts from reference TRBV28 and TRBJ2-2): DVKVTQSSRYLVKRTGEKVFLECVQDMDHENMFWYRQDPGLGLRLIYFSYDVKMKEKGDIPEGYSVSREKKERFSLILESASTNQTSMYLCASSLLDTGELFFGEGSRLTVL.

The chain employs TRBV2 and TRBJ1-1; the D is unclear. Germline lookup yields CDR1 SNHLY and CDR2 FYNNEI. CDR3 length equals 11 residues. V was trimmed by 4 bases and J by 5 bases, leaving 5 bases between them. The CDR3 protein is CASSGETEAFF. The CDR3 coding sequence is TGTGCCAGCAGTGGGGAGACTGAAGCTTTCTTT. The variable domain in full, with the rest retrieved from reference TRBV2 and TRBJ1-1, is EPEVTQTPSHQVTQMGQEVILRCVPISNHLYFYWYRQILGQKVEFLVSFYNNEISEKSEIFDDQFSVERPDGSNFTLKIRSTKLEDSAMYFCASSGETEAFFGQGTRLTVV.

V usage is TRBV6-4 and J usage is TRBJ1-5; a weak D match, TRBD1 (5 bases). The CDR3 sequence is 17 residues long. V lost 6 bases and J 6 bases, leaving 24 bases between the germline ends. The germline gives CDR1 MRHNA, CDR2 SNTAGT. Written as DNA, the CDR3 is TGTGCCAGCAGGAGTGAATCCCTGAGGGGAGCAGGTCAGCCCCAGCATTTT. Translation: CASRSESLRGAGQPQHF.

The chain uses TRBV10-3 and TRBJ2-1; either TRBD1 or TRBD2 may supply D (5 bases each). The CDR3 spans 19 residues. The V gene lost 4 bases and the J gene lost 2 bases, with 24 bases spanning the gap. CDR1 is ENHRY and CDR2 is SYGVKD in the germline V gene. CDR3 bases: TGTGCCATCAGTGGTCTCTTGGGGTTGCAGGGAGAAGCCTACAATGAGCAGTTCTTC. Translated, it gives CAISGLLGLQGEAYNEQFF.

This sequence joins TRBV4-1 and TRBJ1-2; possibly TRBD1 for D (5 bases). The CDR3 length is 14 residues. Trimming shortened V by 4 bases and J by 4 bases, and 13 bases separated the two germline ends. Germline loops: CDR1 MGHRA, CDR2 YSYEKL. CDR3 in DNA: TGCGCCAGCAGCCCGGACACGGCTATCTATGGCTACACCTTC. This gives the protein CASSPDTAIYGYTF.

This clone was recorded a few times. The chain links TRBV20-1 to TRBJ2-1, with D uncertain. V was trimmed by 6 bases and J by 4 bases, leaving 7 bases between them. The CDR3 runs 11 residues. Germline lookup yields CDR1 DFQATT and CDR2 SNEGSKA (reference sequence). The CDR3 bases are TGCAGTGCCGTTGTTTACAATGAGCAGTTCTTC. Translation gives CSAVVYNEQFF.

The chain joins TRBV27 to TRBJ2-5; 7 nucleotides line up with TRBD1. The junction had 5 bases not matched to a gene; V was cut back by 5 bases and J by 5 bases. The CDR3 has 13 amino acids. Germline CDR1 reads MNHEY; CDR2 reads SMNVEV (reference sequence). CDR3 amino acids: CASSRQGSETQYF. For the CDR3, the DNA is TGTGCCAGCAGTCGACAGGGTAGTGAGACCCAGTACTTC.

The rearrangement uses TRBV6-6 and TRBJ2-2; tentatively, D is TRBD1 (6 bases). This CDR3 contains 15 residues. CDR1 MNHNY and CDR2 SVGAGI come from the germline V gene (reference sequence). Between the trimmed V and J ends, which lost 4 bases and 4 bases, there was a span of 13 bases. The CDR3 region has the DNA TGTGCCAGCAGTTTCACCCGGGACATCACCGGGGAGCTGTTTTTT. Translating it yields CASSFTRDITGELFF.

This clone was observed a single time. The chain has TRBV28 and TRBJ2-7; 10 positions match TRBD1. The CDR3 consists of 15 residues. CDR1 is MDHEN and CDR2 is SYDVKM in the germline V gene. Trimming took 6 bases from V and 2 from J; bases not matched to a gene: 7. The CDR3 sequence is CASRTTGTGAYEQYF. CDR3 sequence (DNA): TGTGCCAGCAGGACCACCGGGACAGGGGCCTACGAGCAGTACTTC.

This clone was recorded a few times. V usage is TRBV5-4 and J usage is TRBJ2-7, with 13 bases lining up with TRBD2. This CDR3 is built from 17 residues. Germline-derived CDR1 and CDR2 are SGHNT and YYREEE (reference sequence). J lost 4 bases, V lost 2 bases, and 9 bases had no gene match. DNA of the CDR3: TGTGCCAGCAGCTTAAGACGGACTAGCGGGAGTGGTTACGAGCAGTACTTC. This translates into CASSLRRTSGSGYEQYF.

This chain links TRBV21-1 with TRBJ1-5; no DNA check was done on the table's D call, TRBD1. TRBV21-1 is classified as a pseudogene. The CDR3 has 16 residues. The CDR3 reads CASNQGSAGGNQPQHF. CDR3 coding DNA: TGTGCCAGCAATCAAGGGTCGGCAGGGGGAAATCAGCCCCAGCATTTT.

This chain uses TRBV28 with TRBJ2-3; 9 bases line up with TRBD2. The CDR3 spans 15 residues. The junction had 9 bases not matched to a gene; V was cut back by 6 bases and J by 5 bases. CDR1 and CDR2 (germline): MDHEN, SYDVKM. The CDR3 nucleotides read TGTGCCAGCAGGTCTAGCGGGATGGAAGGAGATACGCAGTATTTT. Translated: CASRSSGMEGDTQYF.

This clone was seen repeatedly, ten times or more. The chain uses TRBV7-9 and TRBJ1-4; the D gene is possibly TRBD1 (5 bases). This CDR3 is 19 amino acids long. Germline loops: CDR1 SEHNR, CDR2 FQNEAQ (reference sequence). V lost 1 base and J 0 bases, leaving 18 bases between the germline ends. CDR3 nucleotides: TGTGCCAGCAGCTTAGAGGGGATCAGGCGAGACTCAACTAATGAAAAACTGTTTTTT. This sequence encodes CASSLEGIRRDSTNEKLFF.

This chain links TRBV28 with TRBJ2-7; 8 nucleotides align to TRBD2. CDR3 length: 15 amino acids. The trim removed 5 bases at V and 3 bases at J, leaving 9 bases unmatched. The germline CDR1 and CDR2 sequences are MDHEN and SYDVKM. The chain's CDR3 is CASSLPGGAGYEQYF. The DNA for the CDR3 is TGTGCCAGCAGTCTCCCCGGGGGGGCGGGCTACGAGCAGTACTTC.

The rearrangement joins TRBV9 to TRBJ2-1; D not certain. V was pared by 5 bases and J by 4 bases, with 16 bases between. Germline CDR1 is SGDLS and CDR2 is YYNGEE. This CDR3 spans 15 amino acids. CDR3 region: CASRADPASYNEQFF. DNA of the CDR3: TGTGCCAGCAGGGCGGACCCGGCTTCGTACAATGAGCAGTTCTTC.

Only a few counts were recorded for this clone. J is TRBJ2-3 and V is TRBV10-3; tentatively, D is TRBD1 or TRBD2 (5 bases each). V shed 0 bases and J shed 1 base, with 8 bases lying between them. The CDR3 extends over 15 amino acids. Germline V CDR1 and CDR2: ENHRY, SYGVKD. The DNA of the CDR3 is TGTGCCATCAGTGAGTCGGGGGAACGCACAGATACGCAGTATTTT. It translates to CAISESGERTDTQYF.